A selection of T cell receptor beta chains follows, all from one sample in a study of blood T cell repertoires in COVID-19. Clones were sequenced by immunoSEQ multiplex PCR, and TCRdb holds only the in-frame ones, with some missing. Of about 150,000 clones listed, approximately 90% are singletons. The sample consisted of PBMCs or T cells enriched from blood (not recorded which). Source of these receptors: a middle-aged woman who had been exposed to COVID-19. Each CDR3 is given with its conserved first and last residue. A D gene is named only where the DNA matches it firmly. Clone sizes are given selectively: once, few, many, or a class where the clone is expanded.

>.|.|TRBV24-1|TRBJ2-7
CAEATYEQYF
TGTGCGGAAGCGACCTACGAGCAGTACTTC
>.|TRBD1|TRBV5-1|TRBJ1-3
CASSTGQGFGNTIYF
TGCGCCAGCAGCACGGGACAGGGGTTTGGAAACACCATATATTTT
>.|.|TRBV28|TRBJ1-4
CATRGVPTNEKLFF
TGTGCCACCCGGGGAGTTCCAACTAATGAAAAACTGTTTTTT
>.|.|TRBV7-6|TRBJ1-1
CASSPDRKMNTEAFF
TGTGCCAGCAGCCCGGACAGAAAAATGAACACTGAAGCTTTCTTT
>.|.|TRBV29-1|TRBJ2-3
CSVEMQGDTQYF
TGCAGCGTTGAAATGCAGGGAGATACGCAGTATTTT
>.|TRBD2|TRBV19|TRBJ2-4
CATKGLAENIQYF
TGTGCCACCAAGGGACTAGCCGAAAACATTCAGTACTTC
>.|.|TRBV28|TRBJ2-1
CASSYSRVGNEQFF
TGTGCCAGCAGCTACTCCAGGGTGGGGAATGAGCAGTTCTTC
>.|.|TRBV19|TRBJ1-2
CASSRDTGRGYTF
TGTGCCAGTAGTCGGGACACCGGAAGAGGCTACACCTTC
>.|.|TRBV6-5|TRBJ1-4
CASSYSVGANEKLFF
TGTGCCAGCAGTTACTCGGTGGGCGCTAATGAAAAACTGTTTTTT
>.|.|TRBV3-1/TRBV3-2|TRBJ2-1
CASSPGGPRYNEQFF
TGTGCCAGCAGCCCGGGGGGCCCTAGGTACAATGAGCAGTTCTTC
>.|TRBD1|TRBV7-9|TRBJ1-1
CASSPTTGDTEAFF
TGTGCCAGCAGCCCAACGACAGGGGACACTGAAGCTTTCTTT
>.|.|TRBV27|TRBJ2-1
CASYIGGIGVNEQFF
TGTGCCAGCTATATTGGGGGGATTGGGGTGAATGAGCAGTTCTTC
>.|TRBD1|TRBV19|TRBJ2-5
CASSTTGGETQYF
TGTGCCAGTAGTACGACAGGGGGAGAGACCCAGTACTTC
>.|TRBD1|TRBV2|TRBJ1-5
CASWLGQGDQPQHF
TGTGCCAGCTGGTTGGGACAGGGGGATCAGCCCCAGCATTTT
>.|.|TRBV19|TRBJ2-1
CATNTGIFNEQFF
TGTGCCACGAACACGGGGATCTTCAATGAGCAGTTCTTC
>.|TRBD1|TRBV5-1|TRBJ2-2
CASRSDRAGELFF
TGCGCCAGCAGGTCCGACAGGGCCGGGGAGCTGTTTTTT
>.|TRBD1|TRBV2|TRBJ1-2
CASIQGASGGGYTF
TGTGCCAGCATACAGGGGGCGTCGGGAGGTGGCTACACCTTC
>.|.|TRBV9|TRBJ1-3
CASSVQGSGNTIYF
TGTGCCAGCAGCGTACAGGGATCAGGAAACACCATATATTTT
>.|.|TRBV18|TRBJ2-1
CASSPRDTGYNEQFF
TGTGCCAGCTCACCCCGGGACACCGGCTACAATGAGCAGTTCTTC
>.|TRBD2|TRBV19|TRBJ2-7
CASSTPTSGGYEQYF
TGTGCCAGTAGTACCCCAACTAGCGGGGGCTACGAGCAGTACTTC
>once|.|TRBV19|TRBJ1-5
CASSSPQGRGNQPQHF
TGTGCCAGTAGCTCCCCCCAAGGCAGGGGCAATCAGCCCCAGCATTTT
>.|.|TRBV19|TRBJ1-5
CASSMQFSGPRGDSNQPQHF
TGTGCCAGTAGTATGCAATTTTCCGGGCCGCGGGGGGATAGCAATCAGCCCCAGCATTTT